Shown below are 25 T cell receptor beta chains from a single sample sequenced in a study of blood T cell repertoires in COVID-19. Clones were read by immunoSEQ multiplex PCR, and TCRdb kept only the in-frame ones, dropping some. The sample holds fewer than 120,000 clones; approximately 82% are singletons and the top ten take 3% to 4%. The sequenced sample consisted of peripheral blood. These receptors were obtained from a woman older than 75 with acute or convalescent COVID-19.

This sequence joins TRBV11-2 and TRBJ2-1, with 9 bases aligning to TRBD2. Germline assignment: CDR1 SGHAT and CDR2 FQNNGV. The CDR3 has 14 residues. V dropped 3 bases and J dropped 6; count of bases not matched to a gene: 3. This CDR3 reads CASSLGGGANEQFF. The CDR3 DNA reads TGTGCCAGCAGCTTGGGCGGGGGGGCCAATGAGCAGTTCTTC.

J is TRBJ2-1 and V is TRBV7-2, with a possible D match to TRBD2 (6 bases). The germline V and J ends were trimmed by 0 bases and 2 bases, with 8 bases remaining between them. Germline loops: CDR1 SGHTA, CDR2 FQGNSA. The length of the CDR3 is 15 residues. The CDR3 DNA sequence: TGTGCCAGCAGCTTAGCTGGCGGGACCTACAATGAGCAGTTCTTC. This sequence encodes CASSLAGGTYNEQFF.

The chain carries TRBV9 and TRBJ2-5, with 10 bases identical to TRBD2. The V and J ends lost 2 bases and 4 bases, in that order; junction bases with no gene match: 8. In germline, CDR1 is SGDLS, CDR2 YYNGEE. CDR3 length: 16 amino acids. CDR3 nucleotides: TGTGCCAGCAGCGTGGGTCTAGCGGGGGTTGGAGAGACCCAGTACTTC. Protein sequence: CASSVGLAGVGETQYF.

The chain carries TRBV19 and TRBJ1-4; tentative D call: TRBD1 (6 bases). The CDR3 has 13 residues. The germline V gene has CDR1 LNHDA and CDR2 SQIVND (reference sequence). V lost 6 bases and J lost 8, with 13 bases in between. The CDR3 loop reads CASSGQGTEKLFF. CDR3 coding DNA: TGTGCCAGTAGCGGGCAGGGGACCGAAAAACTGTTTTTT.

J is TRBJ2-1 and V is TRBV18, with TRBD2 identical over 10 bases. This CDR3 is 16 amino acids long. CDR1 is KGHSH, CDR2 LQKENI, per germline. Unmatched junction bases numbered 13, after V lost 6 bases and J lost 8 bases. The chain's CDR3 is CASSGGASGSRDEQFF. The CDR3 coding sequence is TGTGCCAGCTCCGGAGGGGCTAGCGGGAGCAGAGATGAGCAGTTCTTC.

A few counts support this clone. The chain is built from TRBV30 and TRBJ1-2, with TRBD1 matching over 9 bases. V lost 0 bases and J lost 8; bases outside the gene matches: 1. This CDR3 contains 12 residues. Germline-derived CDR1 and CDR2 are GTSNPN and SVGIG (reference sequence). For the CDR3, the DNA is TGTGCCTGGAGTGTGGGGACAGGGGGCTACACCTTC. Protein product: CAWSVGTGGYTF. Combining the CDR3 with reference TRBV30 and TRBJ1-2 gives the whole variable domain SQTIHQWPATLVQPVGSPLSLECTVEGTSNPNLYWYRQAAGRGLQLLFYSVGIGQISSEVPQNLSASRPQDRQFILSSKKLLLSDSGFYLCAWSVGTGGYTFGSGTRLTVV.

The chain has TRBV6-5 and TRBJ2-3; 7 bases are shared with TRBD1. After removal of 10 bases from V and 2 bases from J, the junction contained 12 bases not matched to a gene. The germline V gene has CDR1 MNHEY and CDR2 SVGAGI. The CDR3 covers 15 residues. The CDR3 reads CATLRGQGNTDTQYF. The CDR3 DNA sequence: TGTGCCACCCTAAGGGGGCAGGGAAACACAGATACGCAGTATTTT.

The J gene is TRBJ2-1, the V gene TRBV7-3, with a weak D call TRBD2 (6 bases). Trimming removed 5 bases at V and 8 bases at J, with 22 bases between. CDR1 and CDR2 from the germline V gene are SGHTA and FQGTGA. The CDR3 has 16 amino acids. The CDR3 protein is CASSPQASAPRDEQFF. The CDR3 nucleotides are TGTGCCAGCAGCCCCCAAGCTAGCGCCCCTCGGGATGAGCAGTTCTTC.

The J gene is TRBJ2-3, the V gene TRBV7-2; no definite D call. This CDR3 is built from 15 residues. V was cut by 0 bases and J by 2 bases, with 9 bases left in between. Germline CDR1 reads SGHTA; CDR2 reads FQGNSA. The CDR3 bases are TGTGCCAGCAGCTTAGCTTTTCACAACACAGATACGCAGTATTTT. Its translation is CASSLAFHNTDTQYF.

The CDR3 here is CASSEGLAVYNEQFF. The CDR3 DNA is TGTGCCAGCAGCGAAGGACTAGCGGTATACAATGAGCAGTTCTTC. V is TRBV9 and J is TRBJ2-1; 10 bases line up with TRBD2. This CDR3 has 15 amino acids. After removal of 3 bases from V and 4 bases from J, the junction contained 4 bases not matched to a gene. CDR1 is SGDLS, CDR2 YYNGEE, per germline.

In its sample, this clone was seen a few times. The chain links TRBV4-1 to TRBJ1-2, with unresolved D. The CDR3 is 11 residues long. The V end lost 8 bases, the J end lost 5 bases, and 9 bases lay between the germline ends. The germline gives CDR1 MGHRA, CDR2 YSYEKL. CDR3 sequence (DNA): TGCGCCAGCCTCGGGTGGTATGGCTACACCTTC. Translating it yields CASLGWYGYTF.

The chain recombines TRBV5-6 with TRBJ1-2; no definite D call. From germline, CDR1 is SGHDT and CDR2 YYEEEE. V lost 2 bases, J lost 0 bases, and 14 bases lay in between. This CDR3 comprises 16 residues. CDR3 nucleotide sequence: TGTGCCAGCAGCTTTGTCGGACGGGAAGCTAACTATGGCTACACCTTC. Translation: CASSFVGREANYGYTF.

In its sample, this clone was seen a few times. Here the CDR3 reads CASSSPTGAGYTF. The CDR3 DNA follows: TGTGCCAGCAGTTCCCCCACAGGAGCTGGCTACACCTTC. The chain joins TRBV6-5 to TRBJ1-2, with D possibly being TRBD1 (5 bases). The CDR3 contains 13 residues. Trimming pared 4 bases from V and 7 bases from J, leaving 13 bases between. CDR1 is MNHEY, CDR2 SVGAGI, per germline.

This sequence joins TRBV7-9 and TRBJ1-6; 9 bases map to TRBD1. The germline V gene encodes CDR1 SEHNR and CDR2 FQNEAQ (reference sequence). J lost 10 bases, V lost 5 bases, and 6 bases had no gene match. The CDR3 is 14 residues long. The CDR3 here is CASSPGTGRSPLHF. DNA of the CDR3: TGTGCCAGCAGCCCAGGGACAGGGAGATCACCCCTCCACTTT.

The rearrangement joins TRBV24-1 to TRBJ1-1, with 9 bases fitting TRBD1. Trimming took 3 bases from V and 10 from J; bases not matched to a gene: 5. Per the germline V gene, CDR1 is KGHDR and CDR2 is SFDVKD. CDR3 length equals 13 residues. The CDR3 DNA reads as TGTGCCACCAGTGATGCCGGGACAGGGCGAGCTTTCTTT. Protein: CATSDAGTGRAFF.

This clone has only one observation. The chain combines TRBV7-8 with TRBJ2-7; D is unclear. V was trimmed by 2 bases and J by 0 bases, leaving 5 bases between them. This CDR3 region has 13 residues. The V gene's germline CDR1 is SGHVS and CDR2 FQNEAQ. CDR3 region: CASSLKPSYEQYF. The CDR3 DNA sequence: TGTGCCAGCAGCTTAAAGCCCTCCTACGAGCAGTACTTC.

The rearrangement links TRBV19 to TRBJ2-2; D possibly corresponds to TRBD2 (5 bases). The CDR3 contains 16 residues. With 4 bases removed from V and 2 bases from J, the gap between germline ends came to 14 bases. Germline V gene sequence: CDR1 LNHDA, CDR2 SQIVND (reference sequence). The CDR3 DNA reads as TGTGCCAGTAGTAATTTTGCGAGCGGAAACACCGGGGAGCTGTTTTTT. This gives the protein CASSNFASGNTGELFF. Looking up the rest from reference TRBV19 and TRBJ2-2 gives the full variable domain: DGGITQSPKYLFRKEGQNVTLSCEQNLNHDAMYWYRQDPGQGLRLIYYSQIVNDFQKGDIAEGYSVSREKKESFPLTVTSAQKNPTAFYLCASSNFASGNTGELFFGEGSRLTVL.

The rearrangement uses TRBV18 and TRBJ1-2, with 8 bases aligning to TRBD1. The junction had 6 bases not matched to a gene; V was cut back by 3 bases and J by 6 bases. The CDR3 runs to 14 residues. Germline CDR1 KGHSH, CDR2 LQKENI. The DNA of the CDR3 is TGTGCCAGCTCACCCGGACAGGGATTCGATGGCTACACCTTC. Amino acids: CASSPGQGFDGYTF.

This clone was counted a few times. The V and J genes are TRBV7-2 and TRBJ2-3, with D tentatively TRBD2 (6 bases). The CDR3 extends over 15 amino acids. The germline CDR1 and CDR2 sequences are SGHTA and FQGNSA. V shed 5 bases and J shed 1 base, with 13 bases lying between them. CDR3: CASSAGAGRTDTQYF. DNA for the CDR3: TGTGCCAGCAGCGCAGGCGCGGGGCGCACAGATACGCAGTATTTT.

The V gene is TRBV6-2 or TRBV6-3, the J gene TRBJ2-5; the D gene is possibly TRBD1 (5 bases). The germline CDR1 and CDR2 sequences are MNHEY and SVGEGT. The CDR3 runs 13 residues. V was trimmed by 2 bases and J by 7 bases, leaving 11 bases between them. In DNA form, the CDR3 reads TGTGCCAGCAGTTACGATATCCAGGGGACCCAGTACTTC. Protein product: CASSYDIQGTQYF.

The chain links TRBV2 to TRBJ1-4, with D uncertain. V was cut by 6 bases and J by 8 bases, with 10 bases left in between. The germline gives CDR1 SNHLY, CDR2 FYNNEI. The CDR3 contains 12 residues. The CDR3 DNA follows: TGTGCCAGCAGCCGGGAGCAAGAAAAACTGTTTTTT. Protein sequence: CASSREQEKLFF.

V and J are TRBV28 and TRBJ1-1; D possibly corresponds to TRBD1 (5 bases). The V gene's germline CDR1 is MDHEN and CDR2 SYDVKM. CDR3 length: 13 residues. V shed 11 bases and J shed 0 bases, with 13 bases lying between them. In nucleotides, the CDR3 is TGTGCCTCTCGGTGGGGGGTGAACACTGAAGCTTTCTTT. Protein product: CASRWGVNTEAFF.

J is TRBJ2-5 and V is TRBV30; 7 nucleotides align to TRBD1. The CDR3 loop spans 14 amino acids. Germline CDR1 and CDR2: GTSNPN and SVGIG (reference sequence). The trim removed 0 bases at V and 5 bases at J, leaving 6 bases unmatched. CDR3 sequence: CAWSVLRGYETQYF. In DNA, the CDR3 is TGTGCCTGGAGTGTACTCAGGGGGTATGAGACCCAGTACTTC.

The rearrangement joins TRBV10-3 to TRBJ1-3; TRBD1 agrees at 8 bases. Germline assignment: CDR1 ENHRY and CDR2 SYGVKD. This CDR3 has 16 amino acids. V shed 6 bases and J 3 bases; nucleotides not matched to a gene: 10. CDR3 in DNA: TGTGCCATCAGCGAGACGACAGGGGCTTATGGAAACACCATATATTTT. This codes for CAISETTGAYGNTIYF.

V and J are TRBV7-3 and TRBJ2-5; D possibly corresponds to TRBD2 (5 bases). Trimming took off 5 bases at V and 4 bases at J, with 11 bases between the two ends. The CDR3 spans 13 residues. Per the germline V gene, CDR1 is SGHTA and CDR2 is FQGTGA. The CDR3 sequence is CASSLARAETQYF. The DNA for the CDR3 is TGTGCCAGCAGCCTAGCACGGGCAGAGACCCAGTACTTC.